Below, 4 T cell receptor beta chains from the same sample are listed, as sequenced in a study of blood T cell repertoires in COVID-19. Sequencing was performed with immunoSEQ multiplex PCR; in TCRdb, only in-frame clones are kept and a portion is missing. The repertoire holds 300,000 to 450,000 clones, with less than 85% as singletons. The source material was peripheral blood. Every receptor here comes from a woman aged 18-29 years with acute or convalescent COVID-19.

The V call is TRBV5-1, the J call TRBJ1-6; D possibly corresponds to TRBD1 (5 bases). There are 12 residues in the CDR3. Germline V gene sequence: CDR1 SGHRS, CDR2 YFSETQ. Trimming left V 7 bases short and J 13 bases short, with 15 bases between. The CDR3 loop is CASYRDSGPLHF. The CDR3 DNA reads TGCGCCAGCTACCGGGACTCGGGGCCCCTCCACTTT. Together with reference TRBV5-1 and TRBJ1-6, the CDR3 gives the full variable domain: KAGVTQTPRYLIKTRGQQVTLSCSPISGHRSVSWYQQTPGQGLQFLFEYFSETQRNKGNFPGRFSGRQFSNSRSEMNVSTLELGDSALYLCASYRDSGPLHFGNGTRLTVT.

This clone was recorded a few times. This chain connects TRBV6-6 to TRBJ2-7; 10 bases line up with TRBD1. The CDR3 has 14 residues. V was clipped by 5 bases and J by 6 bases; unmatched bases: 7. CDR1 MNHNY and CDR2 SVGAGI come from the germline V gene (reference sequence). CDR3 loop: CASSGRDRGVEQYF. CDR3 coding DNA: TGTGCCAGCAGTGGGAGGGACAGGGGCGTCGAGCAGTACTTC.

The chain links TRBV7-9 to TRBJ2-3, with D possibly matching TRBD2 (5 bases). V was pared by 0 bases and J by 2 bases, with 15 bases between. The CDR3 covers 17 residues. Germline CDR1 is SEHNR and CDR2 is FQNEAQ (reference sequence). DNA for the CDR3: TGTGCCAGCAGCTTAGCGCGGAGAGCGGTTAACACAGATACGCAGTATTTT. Translating it yields CASSLARRAVNTDTQYF.

This clone was recorded only once. The chain links TRBV5-1 to TRBJ1-1; TRBD1 might be the D (5 bases). The germline gives CDR1 SGHRS, CDR2 YFSETQ. Trimming removed 4 bases at V and 7 bases at J, with 20 bases between. The CDR3 sequence is 15 residues long. This CDR3 reads CASSEAGPAWGEAFF. The DNA for the CDR3 is TGCGCCAGCAGCGAAGCGGGACCTGCCTGGGGTGAAGCTTTCTTT.